These 14 T cell receptor beta chains originate from one sample sequenced in a study of blood T cells in healthy people across ages. The use of a sample-barcoded 5' primer and a J-beta primer mix characterized a second PCR of about 7 to 12 cycles. From the 5' RACE reads, TCRdb called clonotypes with MiXCR, one entry per CDR3 protein. The sample holds approximately 700,000 distinct CDR3 sequences, about 32% seen once. Sequencing used blood. The receptors stem from a woman of 80 years or more in good health.

This clonotype was recorded at least ten times. V and J are TRBV6-1 and TRBJ2-1; D is possibly TRBD1 or TRBD2 (6 bases each). The CDR3 has 15 amino acids. Germline V gives CDR1 MNHNS, CDR2 SASEGT. The germline V and J ends were trimmed by 7 bases and 7 bases, with 20 bases remaining between them. CDR3 nucleotide sequence: TGTGCCAGCACCCTATCTGCCGGGGGCGGGAATGAGCAGTTCTTC. Encoded protein: CASTLSAGGGNEQFF.

Concerning this clonotype itself: Given a much more abundant clone one base away, this may be a read error. The rearrangement joins TRBV7-2 to TRBJ2-1; no definite D call. The J call may be in error: the DNA end matches TRBJ2-7 better. This CDR3 region has 14 residues. Germline V gives CDR1 SGHTA, CDR2 FQGNSA. The CDR3 protein is CASSLGASYNEQYF. CDR3 sequence (DNA): TGTGCCAGCAGCTTAGGTGCGTCCTACAATGAGCAGTACTTC.

About this clonotype: Being one base from a much bigger clone, this may be a read error. The V call is TRBV21-1, the J call TRBJ1-1; the tabulated D call, TRBD1, remains unverified against the DNA. TRBV21-1 is shown as a pseudogene. This CDR3 comprises 18 residues. Written as DNA, the CDR3 is TGTGCCAGCAGTCTGGGACAGGGGGCGGTTCAATTGAACACTGAAGCTTTCTTT. Translating gives CASSLGQGAVQLNTEAFF.

Only one count was recorded for this clonotype. The chain employs TRBV7-2 and TRBJ1-1; D gene ambiguous. The CDR3 sequence is 15 residues long. V lost 6 bases and J 1 base, leaving 15 bases between the germline ends. The germline V gene has CDR1 SGHTA and CDR2 FQGNSA. CDR3 residues: CASSLKAQTNTEAFF. CDR3 bases: TGTGCCAGCAGTCTGAAGGCACAGACGAACACTGAAGCTTTCTTT.

V usage is TRBV30 and J usage is TRBJ1-1, with a weak D call TRBD1 (5 bases). Germline lookup yields CDR1 GTSNPN and CDR2 SVGIG (reference sequence). This CDR3 contains 13 residues. The ends were cut back, 5 bases at V and 2 bases at J, with 12 bases in the middle. The CDR3 DNA is TGTGCCTGGGACAGAAACTCTAACACTGAAGCTTTCTTT. Translated: CAWDRNSNTEAFF. The full variable domain, rest sourced from reference TRBV30 and TRBJ1-1, is SQTIHQWPATLVQPVGSPLSLECTVEGTSNPNLYWYRQAAGRGLQLLFYSVGIGQISSEVPQNLSASRPQDRQFILSSKKLLLSDSGFYLCAWDRNSNTEAFFGQGTRLTVV.

In its sample, this clonotype was seen a few times. The chain couples TRBV7-2 to TRBJ1-1; TRBD1 aligns across 7 bases. From germline, CDR1 is SGHTA and CDR2 FQGNSA. Trimming cost V 5 bases and J 3 bases; bases outside gene matches: 6. The CDR3 runs to 14 residues. CDR3 protein: CASSTWTGDTEAFF. The CDR3 bases are TGTGCCAGCAGCACATGGACAGGAGACACTGAAGCTTTCTTT.

The chain is built from TRBV6-6 and TRBJ2-7; tentative D call: TRBD1 (6 bases). The V gene's germline CDR1 is MNHNY and CDR2 SVGAGI (reference sequence). V dropped 2 bases and J dropped 4 bases, with 12 bases sitting between them. The CDR3 has 14 residues. DNA of the CDR3: TGTGCCAGCAGTTACCCAGGGACACAGTACGAGCAGTACTTC. It encodes CASSYPGTQYEQYF.

In its sample, this clonotype was seen many times. V gene TRBV4-2 combines with J gene TRBJ2-7; no reliable D call. The CDR3 spans 12 residues. Trimming left V 0 bases short and J 5 bases short, with 5 bases between. CDR1 LGHNA and CDR2 YNFKEQ come from the germline V gene. CDR3 residues: CASSQDYHEQYF. DNA for the CDR3: TGTGCCAGCAGCCAAGACTACCACGAGCAGTACTTC.

As regards this clonotype: One base away lies a much larger clone, so this may be a sequencing read error. Without the conserved terminal phenylalanine or tryptophan, this CDR3 likely stems from a read error. The V and J genes are TRBV7-9 and TRBJ1-2; the D gene is possibly TRBD1 (6 bases). V gave up 5 bases and J gave up 6 bases, with 22 bases separating them. The germline CDR1 and CDR2 sequences are SEHNR and FQNEAQ (reference sequence). The length of the CDR3 is 16 residues. The CDR3 spells CASSPLERGGVHGYTY. Written as DNA, the CDR3 is TGTGCCAGCAGCCCCCTCGAGAGGGGGGGCGTCCATGGCTACACCTAC.

As to this clonotype: Possible read error: a much larger clone is one base away. The CDR3 region is CSASLGGGSQETRYF. CDR3 DNA: TGCAGTGCTAGTCTGGGCGGGGGAAGCCAAGAGACCCGGTACTTC. The chain combines TRBV20-1 with TRBJ2-5, with TRBD2 matching over 7 bases. The CDR3 spans 15 residues. Germline CDR1 and CDR2: DFQATT and SNEGSKA (reference sequence).

Regarding this clonotype: This may be a read error, as it is one base from a much larger clone. The chain recombines TRBV12-3 or TRBV12-4 with TRBJ2-5; possibly TRBD1 for D (8 bases). The CDR3 consists of 15 residues. The CDR3 nucleotides read TGTGCCAGCAGGGGGGGGGCAGGGGGCGCAGAGGCCCAGTACTTC. Residues: CASRGGAGGAEAQYF.

This clonotype has a handful of counts. This sequence joins TRBV18 and TRBJ2-7; 9 bases are shared with TRBD2. Judging by the DNA end, TRBJ2-5 fits better; the J call may be wrong. The V gene's germline CDR1 is KGHSH and CDR2 LQKENI. CDR3 length: 15 amino acids. CDR3 nucleotides: TGTGCCAGCTCACCACCAGGTAGCGGGGGAGAGACCCAGTACTTC. It yields the protein CASSPPGSGGETQYF.

The V call is TRBV27, the J call TRBJ1-5; no clear D gene. This CDR3 is built from 13 residues. From germline, CDR1 is MNHEY and CDR2 SMNVEV (reference sequence). Trimming removed 6 bases from V and 0 bases from J, with 6 bases in between. The CDR3 is CASRPYSNQPQHF. The CDR3 nucleotides read TGTGCCAGCAGGCCTTATAGCAATCAGCCCCAGCATTTT.

This clonotype was recorded a few times. The chain couples TRBV6-1 to TRBJ1-5, with TRBD1 as a possible D gene (5 bases). The germline V gene encodes CDR1 MNHNS and CDR2 SASEGT. The CDR3 contains 15 residues. Trimming removed 8 bases at V and 0 bases at J, with 14 bases between. CDR3 coding DNA: TGTGCCAGCGGATGGGGCGCCTATAGCAATCAGCCCCAGCATTTT. This codes for CASGWGAYSNQPQHF.